Below, 16 T cell receptor beta chains from the same sample are listed, as sequenced in a study of blood T cell repertoires in COVID-19. This table comes from immunoSEQ multiplex PCR, and its TCRdb copy is limited to in-frame clones, with some not included. The sample records 160,000 or so clones, around 84% being singletons. The material sequenced was PBMCs or T cells enriched from blood (not recorded which). The receptors derive from a woman between 50 and 59 years old who had recovered from COVID-19.

Details on this clone: Other DNA sequences in this specimen translate into the identical CDR3. J is TRBJ2-1 and V is TRBV11-2; 12 bases line up with TRBD2. The CDR3 totals 16 residues. Germline V gene data show CDR1 as SGHAT and CDR2 as FQNNGV. With V trimmed by 1 base and J by 7 bases, 5 bases remained unmatched. The CDR3, as DNA: TGTGCCAGCAGCTTAGGACTAGCGGGGGAAGGGAATGAGCAGTTCTTC. It specifies CASSLGLAGEGNEQFF.

This clone was recorded once. The V call is TRBV3-1 (or the pseudogene TRBV3-2), the J call TRBJ1-2; a possible D gene is TRBD1 (5 bases). The CDR3 is made up of 11 amino acids. V shed 7 bases and J shed 7 bases, with 10 bases lying between them. Germline CDR1 reads LGHDT; CDR2 reads YNNKEL (reference sequence). The CDR3, as DNA: TGTGCCAGCACGGGGGGGTCTGGCTACACCTTC. Residues: CASTGGSGYTF.

The V and J genes are TRBV3-1 (or the pseudogene TRBV3-2) and TRBJ1-1, with D hard to call. With 2 bases removed from V and 1 base from J, the gap between germline ends came to 11 bases. Germline CDR1 and CDR2: LGHDT and YNNKEL (reference sequence). This CDR3 region has 15 residues. DNA of the CDR3: TGTGCCAGCAGCCAATCTTTGAGTTCGAACACTGAAGCTTTCTTT. The encoded protein is CASSQSLSSNTEAFF.

V and J are TRBV10-3 and TRBJ1-2; D possibly corresponds to TRBD1 (6 bases). V was cut by 0 bases and J by 1 base, with 9 bases left in between. The CDR3 totals 15 residues. Germline lookup yields CDR1 ENHRY and CDR2 SYGVKD. The CDR3: CAISESAGVNYGYTF. DNA of the CDR3: TGTGCCATCAGTGAGTCGGCAGGGGTTAACTATGGCTACACCTTC.

J is TRBJ2-1 and V is TRBV4-1; 7 bases agree with TRBD2. V gave up 4 bases and J gave up 0 bases; unmatched junction bases: 6. The CDR3 contains 16 residues. CDR1 and CDR2 (germline): MGHRA, YSYEKL. DNA of the CDR3: TGCGCCAGCAGCCCGGGGCTAGCGGCCTCCTACAATGAGCAGTTCTTC. It translates to CASSPGLAASYNEQFF.

V is TRBV6-5 and J is TRBJ1-1; perhaps TRBD1 as D (5 bases). The V end lost 4 bases, the J end lost 8 bases, and 20 bases lay between the germline ends. The CDR3 has 15 residues. In germline, CDR1 is MNHEY, CDR2 SVGAGI. CDR3 in DNA: TGTGCCAGCAGTTCCAGACCGACAGACTCGGCCGAAGCTTTCTTT. Its translation: CASSSRPTDSAEAFF.

The rearrangement links TRBV2 to TRBJ2-6, with 12 bases fitting TRBD1. The CDR3 covers 16 residues. CDR1 is SNHLY, CDR2 FYNNEI, per germline. V lost 8 bases to trimming and J lost 3 bases; unmatched junction nucleotides: 5. CDR3 region: CASGDRGRIGANVLTF. CDR3 bases: TGTGCCAGCGGGGACAGGGGGCGGATTGGGGCCAACGTCCTGACTTTC. Full variable domain (rest looked up from reference TRBV2 and TRBJ2-6): EPEVTQTPSHQVTQMGQEVILRCVPISNHLYFYWYRQILGQKVEFLVSFYNNEISEKSEIFDDQFSVERPDGSNFTLKIRSTKLEDSAMYFCASGDRGRIGANVLTFGAGSRLTVL.

V is TRBV18 and J is TRBJ1-2; no clear D. CDR3 size: 13 residues. The germline V gene has CDR1 KGHSH and CDR2 LQKENI. Trimming stripped 6 bases from V and 2 bases from J, with 10 bases between. CDR3 region: CASSPPLNYGYTF. CDR3 coding DNA: TGTGCCAGCTCCCCCCCCCTAAACTATGGCTACACCTTC.

This chain joins TRBV7-9 and TRBJ2-7; the D is unclear. This CDR3 is built from 14 residues. Germline V gene lookup returns CDR1 SEHNR and CDR2 FQNEAQ (reference sequence). Trimming pared 2 bases from V and 7 bases from J, leaving 15 bases between. CDR3 sequence reads: CASSLSAGKWEQYF. The DNA for the CDR3 is TGTGCCAGCAGCTTATCGGCAGGTAAATGGGAGCAGTACTTC.

The chain joins TRBV18 to TRBJ1-1; possibly TRBD1 for D (6 bases). V gave up 6 bases and J gave up 2 bases, with 13 bases separating them. Looked up from germline, CDR1 is KGHSH and CDR2 is LQKENI. This CDR3 region has 14 residues. This CDR3 is CASSEQGGNTEAFF. In nucleotides, the CDR3 is TGTGCCAGCTCCGAACAGGGTGGTAACACTGAAGCTTTCTTT.

This rearrangement joins TRBV2 to TRBJ1-1, with a possible D match to TRBD1 (5 bases). CDR1 SNHLY and CDR2 FYNNEI come from the germline V gene. V lost 3 bases to trimming and J lost 5 bases, with 10 bases between them. CDR3 length: 13 amino acids. CDR3 nucleotide sequence: TGTGCCAGCAGTGACAGGGTCGGGACTGAAGCTTTCTTT. It translates to CASSDRVGTEAFF.

The chain has TRBV28 and TRBJ2-2, with TRBD1 matching over 8 bases. The CDR3 contains 16 residues. Germline loops: CDR1 MDHEN, CDR2 SYDVKM. J lost 2 bases, V lost 10 bases, and 12 bases had no gene match. CDR3 region: CATLTGALPNTGELFF. DNA of the CDR3: TGTGCCACCTTGACAGGGGCCCTACCTAACACCGGGGAGCTGTTTTTT.

The V call is TRBV5-1, the J call TRBJ1-3; D might be TRBD1 (5 bases). CDR3 size: 15 residues. Germline V gene lookup returns CDR1 SGHRS and CDR2 YFSETQ. V was pared by 0 bases and J by 0 bases, with 7 bases between. CDR3 bases: TGCGCCAGCAGCTTGGGACAGAACTCTGGAAACACCATATATTTT. Amino acids: CASSLGQNSGNTIYF. Filled out from reference TRBV5-1 and TRBJ1-3, the complete variable domain reads KAGVTQTPRYLIKTRGQQVTLSCSPISGHRSVSWYQQTPGQGLQFLFEYFSETQRNKGNFPGRFSGRQFSNSRSEMNVSTLELGDSALYLCASSLGQNSGNTIYFGEGSWLTVV.

The genes are TRBV6-6 and TRBJ2-2; possible D gene TRBD1, 6 bases. The germline gives CDR1 MNHNY, CDR2 SVGAGI (reference sequence). This CDR3 contains 15 residues. V was pared by 7 bases and J by 2 bases, with 14 bases between. The CDR3 DNA reads as TGTGCCAGCAAAGGGCAGGGGTTCAACACCGGGGAGCTGTTTTTT. It yields the protein CASKGQGFNTGELFF.

The V gene is TRBV6-6, the J gene TRBJ1-3; perhaps TRBD1 as D (5 bases). CDR1 is MNHNY and CDR2 is SVGAGI in the germline V gene (reference sequence). CDR3 size: 13 residues. Trimming shortened V by 11 bases and J by 3 bases, and 14 bases separated the two germline ends. For the CDR3, the DNA is TGTGCCGCAAAAAGGGGAGGTGGAAACACCATATATTTT. Its protein is CAAKRGGGNTIYF.

The V call is TRBV13, the J call TRBJ1-1; weak D call: TRBD1 (6 bases). V dropped 1 base and J dropped 7 bases, with 10 bases sitting between them. Germline-derived CDR1 and CDR2 are PRHDT and FYEKMQ (reference sequence). The CDR3 consists of 13 residues. The CDR3 here is CASSLVGASEAFF. CDR3 DNA sequence: TGTGCCAGCAGCTTAGTGGGGGCAAGTGAAGCTTTCTTT.